There are a few counts of the clone carrying this TCR beta chain. What it recognizes is unknown. The sample belongs to a study of T-cell memory formation after mild COVID-19. This CDR3 is 16 amino acids long. V dropped 4 bases and J dropped 5; count of bases not matched to a gene: 7. Germline CDR1 and CDR2: KGHDR and SFDVKD. The 5'RACE method, run with constant-segment primers, produced TCR alpha and TCR beta cDNA libraries (carrying sample barcodes and UMIs). Each CDR3 protein is one row after TCRdb ran MiXCR on the 5' RACE reads. This table has around 130,000 distinct CDR3 sequences, around 6.3% appearing once. Broader study findings: Within pre-infection memory, some responding clones were found, suggesting cross-reactive memory joined. Clonal second-wave expansions that peaked on day 37 had unconfirmed SARS-CoV-2 specificity.

The chain combines TRBV24-1 with TRBJ2-3; 11 bases match TRBD1. The sequenced material came from PBMCs or a T cell subset sorted from them (not recorded which). The source of this sequence is an adult woman who had mild COVID-19 (a few samples of this study predate the infection). Cell type and time point are not known. Here the CDR3 reads CATSDYGQGAKDTQYF. CDR3 in DNA: TGTGCCACCAGTGACTACGGACAGGGGGCTAAAGATACGCAGTATTTT.